This T cell receptor (beta chain) was obtained from a study of CD8+ T cells in alopecia areata. Study observations and caveats: Patients shared TCRs less clearly than mice did, possibly for HLA-related reasons. Clonality in lesional scalp, especially alopecia totalis/universalis, exceeded that of normal scalp.

TCR sequencing used cDNA made by reverse transcription of extracted RNA. The protocol was immunoSEQ multiplex PCR, while the TCRdb copy is restricted to in-frame clones and leaves out a portion. The data contain approximately 34,000 clones, 55% of them singletons. Collection of lesional scalp punch biopsies and peripheral blood was performed in alopecia areata patients. Sorting of CD4+ and CD8+ T cells was performed on PBMCs. By its share, this clone is medium-sized. Its antigen is undetermined. The V end was cut by 2 bases, the J end by 5 bases, with 7 bases between. The CDR3 runs 12 residues. Germline CDR1 is ENHRY and CDR2 is SYGVKD.

Sequenced material: NKG2D-high CD8+ T cells sorted from blood. The gene calls are TRBV10-3 and TRBJ2-7, with D possibly being TRBD1 or TRBD2 (5 bases each). This receptor was identified in a human donor with alopecia areata. CDR3 sequence: CAISEEGHEQYF. The CDR3 region has the DNA TGTGCCATCAGTGAGGAGGGGCACGAGCAGTACTTC.